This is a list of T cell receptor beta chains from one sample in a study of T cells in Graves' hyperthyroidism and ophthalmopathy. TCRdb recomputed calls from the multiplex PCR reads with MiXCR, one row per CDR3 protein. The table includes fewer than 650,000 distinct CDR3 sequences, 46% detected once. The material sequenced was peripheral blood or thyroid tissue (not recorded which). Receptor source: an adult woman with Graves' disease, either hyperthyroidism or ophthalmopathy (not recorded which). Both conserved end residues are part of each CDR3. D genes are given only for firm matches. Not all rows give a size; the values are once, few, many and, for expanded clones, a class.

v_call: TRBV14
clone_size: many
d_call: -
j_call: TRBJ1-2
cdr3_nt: TGTGCCAGCACGAGGAGCTCTAACTATGGCTACACCTTC
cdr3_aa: CASTRSSNYGYTF

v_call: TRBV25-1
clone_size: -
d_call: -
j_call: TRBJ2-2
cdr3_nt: TGTGCCAGCAGTGAATACCGGCAGACGAACACCGGGGAGCTGTTTTTT
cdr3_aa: CASSEYRQTNTGELFF

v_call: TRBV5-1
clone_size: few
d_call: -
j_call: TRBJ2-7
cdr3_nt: TGCGCCAGCAGCTTTAACAGGTGGGCTGACGAGCAGTACTTC
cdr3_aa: CASSFNRWADEQYF

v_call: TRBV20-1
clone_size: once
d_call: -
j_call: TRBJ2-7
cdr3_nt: TGCAGTGGCGCAAGTCCACAGGGCTACGAGCAGTACTTC
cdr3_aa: CSGASPQGYEQYF

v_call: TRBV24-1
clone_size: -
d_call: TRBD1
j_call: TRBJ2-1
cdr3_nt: TGTGCCACGAAGATTCCAGGGGGCGATGAGCAGTTCTTC
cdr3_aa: CATKIPGGDEQFF

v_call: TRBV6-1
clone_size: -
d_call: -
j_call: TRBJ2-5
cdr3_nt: TGTGCCAGCAGAATTTACCGTGGACGGGGAGAGACCCAGTACTTC
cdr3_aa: CASRIYRGRGETQYF

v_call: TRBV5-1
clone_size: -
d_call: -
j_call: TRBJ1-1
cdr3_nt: TGCGCCAGCAGTAGGGACATTGGGACGAACACTGAAGCTTTCTTT
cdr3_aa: CASSRDIGTNTEAFF

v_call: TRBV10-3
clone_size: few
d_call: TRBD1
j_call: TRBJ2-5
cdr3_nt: TGTGCCATCAATGGAGTCGGGACAGGGGGCTGGGAGACCCAGTACTTC
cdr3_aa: CAINGVGTGGWETQYF

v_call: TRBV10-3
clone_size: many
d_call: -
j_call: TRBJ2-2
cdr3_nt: TGTGCCATCAGTGGCCAAGTCATTTCGAACACCGGGGAGCTGTTTTTT
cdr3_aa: CAISGQVISNTGELFF

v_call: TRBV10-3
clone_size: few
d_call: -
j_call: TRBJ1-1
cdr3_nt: TGTGCCATCAGCGTAGTAGTAGGGGTAAACACTGAAGCTCTCTTT
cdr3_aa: CAISVVVGVNTEALF

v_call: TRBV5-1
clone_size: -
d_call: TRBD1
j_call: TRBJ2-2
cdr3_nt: TGCGCCAGCAGCTTGTGGCAGGGGGCGACCGGGGAGCTGTTTTTT
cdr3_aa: CASSLWQGATGELFF

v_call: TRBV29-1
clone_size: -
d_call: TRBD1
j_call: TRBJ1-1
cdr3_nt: TGCAGCGTTGAATCAGGAGGGGGGACAGATGAAGCTTTCTTT
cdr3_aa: CSVESGGGTDEAFF

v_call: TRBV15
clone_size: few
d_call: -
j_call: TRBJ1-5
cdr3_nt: TGTGCCACCAGCAGGGGGTCATCGCCCCAGCATTTT
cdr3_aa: CATSRGSSPQHF

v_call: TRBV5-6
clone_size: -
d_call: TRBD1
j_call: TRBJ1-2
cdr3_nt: TGTGCCAGCAGTTCCGGAACAGGGGATGATGGCTACACCTTC
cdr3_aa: CASSSGTGDDGYTF

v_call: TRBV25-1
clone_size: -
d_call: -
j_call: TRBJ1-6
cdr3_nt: TGTGCCAGCAGTGAATCAGACAGCGGGTCGAATAATTCACCCCTCCACTTT
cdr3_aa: CASSESDSGSNNSPLHF

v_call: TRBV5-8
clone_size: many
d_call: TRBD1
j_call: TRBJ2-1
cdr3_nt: TGTGCCAGCAGCTTTTCCGGGACAGGAGAGCAGTTCTTC
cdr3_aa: CASSFSGTGEQFF

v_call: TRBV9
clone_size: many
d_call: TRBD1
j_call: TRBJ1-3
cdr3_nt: TGTGCCAGCACACGGACAGGGAGGGCGGAAAACACCATATATTTT
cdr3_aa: CASTRTGRAENTIYF

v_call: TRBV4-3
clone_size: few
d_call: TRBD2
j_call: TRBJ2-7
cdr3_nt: TGCGCCAGCAGCCAAGAGTGGGGGGGCTACGAGCAGTACTTC
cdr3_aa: CASSQEWGGYEQYF

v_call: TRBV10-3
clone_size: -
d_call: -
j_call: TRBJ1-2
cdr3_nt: TGTGCCATCAGTGACAGCTCCTATGGCTACACCTTC
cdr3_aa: CAISDSSYGYTF

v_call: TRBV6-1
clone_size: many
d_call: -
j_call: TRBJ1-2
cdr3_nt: TGTGCCAGCAGTGAAAGCGACAACCACTATGGCTACACCTTC
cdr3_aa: CASSESDNHYGYTF

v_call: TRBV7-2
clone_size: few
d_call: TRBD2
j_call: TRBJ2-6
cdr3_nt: TGTGCCAGGCTAGCGGGAGTCACGGGAGGGGCCAACGTCCTGACTTTC
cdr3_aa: CARLAGVTGGANVLTF

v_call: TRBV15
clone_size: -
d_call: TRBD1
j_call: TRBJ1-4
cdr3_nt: TGTGCCACCAGCAGGGACAGGAATAATGAAAAACTGTTTTTT
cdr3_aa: CATSRDRNNEKLFF

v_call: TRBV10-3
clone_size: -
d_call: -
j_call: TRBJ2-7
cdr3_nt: TGTGCCATCAGCCGACCCGATCTAGGCGAGCAGTACTTC
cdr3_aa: CAISRPDLGEQYF

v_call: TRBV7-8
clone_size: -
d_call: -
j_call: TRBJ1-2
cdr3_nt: TGTGCCAGCAGCTTAGCCACCTCGGGGTACTATGGCTACACCTTC
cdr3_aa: CASSLATSGYYGYTF

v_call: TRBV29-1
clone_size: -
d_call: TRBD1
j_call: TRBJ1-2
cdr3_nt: TGCAGCGTTCGACCGAAAGTAACAGGGGCGGACTATGGCTACACCTTC
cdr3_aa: CSVRPKVTGADYGYTF

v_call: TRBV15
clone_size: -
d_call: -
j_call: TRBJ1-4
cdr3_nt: TGTGCCACCAGCAGAGTTGACGAAAAACTGTTTTTT
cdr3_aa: CATSRVDEKLFF

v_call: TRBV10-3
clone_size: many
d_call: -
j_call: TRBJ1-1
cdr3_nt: TGTGCCATCAGTGGGGCAGGGAACACTGAAGCTTTCTTT
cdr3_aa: CAISGAGNTEAFF

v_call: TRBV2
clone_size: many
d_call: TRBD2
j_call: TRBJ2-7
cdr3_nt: TGTGCCAGCGGACTAGCGAGTATCAACGAGCAGTACTTC
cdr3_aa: CASGLASINEQYF

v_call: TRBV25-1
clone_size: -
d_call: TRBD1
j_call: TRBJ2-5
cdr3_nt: TGTGCCAGCAGAGGGACAGGGAGGGTGGCCCAGTACTTC
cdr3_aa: CASRGTGRVAQYF

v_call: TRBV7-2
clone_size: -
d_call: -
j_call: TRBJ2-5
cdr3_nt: TGTGCCAGCAGCCATCGGACTTATCAAGAGACCCAGTACTTC
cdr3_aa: CASSHRTYQETQYF

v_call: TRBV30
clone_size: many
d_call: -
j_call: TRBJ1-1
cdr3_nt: TGTGCCTGGAGTCGAGGGCCCAACACTGAAGCTTTCTTT
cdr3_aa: CAWSRGPNTEAFF

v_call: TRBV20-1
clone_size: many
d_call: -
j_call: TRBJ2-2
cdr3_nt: TGCAGTGCTAGAGCCGGGGCCGGATCCGGGGAGCTGTTTTTT
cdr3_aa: CSARAGAGSGELFF

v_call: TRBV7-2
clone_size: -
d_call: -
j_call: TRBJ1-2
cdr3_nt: TGTGCCAGCAGCTCTCGGTCTCGCTATGGCTACACCTTC
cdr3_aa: CASSSRSRYGYTF

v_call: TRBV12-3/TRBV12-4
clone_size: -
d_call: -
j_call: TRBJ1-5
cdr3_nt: TGTGCCAGCAGTTTGGTGGGCCACAATCAGCCCCAGCATTTT
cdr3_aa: CASSLVGHNQPQHF

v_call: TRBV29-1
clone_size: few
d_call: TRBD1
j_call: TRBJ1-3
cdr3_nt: TGCAGCGTTGAGATTACAGGGGCTGGAAACACCATATATTTT
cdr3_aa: CSVEITGAGNTIYF

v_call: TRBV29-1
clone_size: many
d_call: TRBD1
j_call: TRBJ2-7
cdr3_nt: TGCAGCGTTGGTTCCAGGGGGCAAGGCGAGCAGTACTTC
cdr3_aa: CSVGSRGQGEQYF

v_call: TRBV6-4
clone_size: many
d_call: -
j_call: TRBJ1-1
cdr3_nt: TGTGCCAGCAGTGACTCTGACAAGAACACTGAAGCTTTCTTT
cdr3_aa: CASSDSDKNTEAFF

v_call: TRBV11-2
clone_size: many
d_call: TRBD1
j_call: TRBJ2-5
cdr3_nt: TGTGCCAGCAGCTCATTACCGGGACAGGGGGCAAAGACCCAGTACTTC
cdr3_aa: CASSSLPGQGAKTQYF

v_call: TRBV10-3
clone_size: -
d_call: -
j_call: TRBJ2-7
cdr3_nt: TGTGCCATCAGTTATAAACAGACCTTCGAGCAGTACTTC
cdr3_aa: CAISYKQTFEQYF

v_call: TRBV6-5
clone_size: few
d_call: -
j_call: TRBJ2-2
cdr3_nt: TGTGCCAGCAGTTACGTTCGGCACACCGGGGAGCTGTTTTTT
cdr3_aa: CASSYVRHTGELFF

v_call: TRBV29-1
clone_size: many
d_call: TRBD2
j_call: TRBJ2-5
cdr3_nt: TGCAGCGTCGTCTTGCAGACTAGCGTCCTAGAGACCCAGTACTTC
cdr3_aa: CSVVLQTSVLETQYF